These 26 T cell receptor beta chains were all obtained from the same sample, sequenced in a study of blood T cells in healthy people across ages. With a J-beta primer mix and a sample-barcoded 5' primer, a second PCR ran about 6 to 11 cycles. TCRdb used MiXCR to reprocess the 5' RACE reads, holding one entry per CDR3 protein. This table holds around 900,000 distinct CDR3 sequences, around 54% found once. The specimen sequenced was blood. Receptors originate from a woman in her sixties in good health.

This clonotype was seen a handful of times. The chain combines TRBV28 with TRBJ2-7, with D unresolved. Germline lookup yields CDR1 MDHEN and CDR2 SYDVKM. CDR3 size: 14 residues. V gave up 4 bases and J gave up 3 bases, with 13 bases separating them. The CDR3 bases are TGTGCCAGCAGTTGGGAAGGGAAGCGCTACGAGCAGTACTTC. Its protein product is CASSWEGKRYEQYF.

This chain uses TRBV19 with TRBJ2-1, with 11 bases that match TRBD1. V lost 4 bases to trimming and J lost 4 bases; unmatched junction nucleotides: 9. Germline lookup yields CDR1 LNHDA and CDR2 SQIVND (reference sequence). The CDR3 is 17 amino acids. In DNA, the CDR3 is TGTGCCAGTAGTACAGGGACAGGGGGAGTGGTATACAATGAGCAGTTCTTC. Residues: CASSTGTGGVVYNEQFF.

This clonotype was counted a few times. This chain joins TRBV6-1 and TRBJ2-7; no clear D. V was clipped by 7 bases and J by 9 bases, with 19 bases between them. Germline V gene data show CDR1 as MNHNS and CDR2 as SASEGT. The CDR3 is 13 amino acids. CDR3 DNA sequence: TGTGCCAGCACCAGACTTGATACTACGGGGCAGTACTTC. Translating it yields CASTRLDTTGQYF.

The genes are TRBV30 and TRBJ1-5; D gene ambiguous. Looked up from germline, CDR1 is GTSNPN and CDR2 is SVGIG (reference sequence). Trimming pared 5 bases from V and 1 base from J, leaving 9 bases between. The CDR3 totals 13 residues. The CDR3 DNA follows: TGTGCCTGGGCCCTCGGGAGCAATCAGCCCCAGCATTTT. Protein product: CAWALGSNQPQHF.

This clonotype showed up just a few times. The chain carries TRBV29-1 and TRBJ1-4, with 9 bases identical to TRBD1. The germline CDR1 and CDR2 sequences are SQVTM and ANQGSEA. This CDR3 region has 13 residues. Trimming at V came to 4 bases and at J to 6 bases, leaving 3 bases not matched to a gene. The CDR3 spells CSVVQGADEKLFF. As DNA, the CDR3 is TGCAGCGTTGTACAGGGGGCAGATGAAAAACTGTTTTTT.

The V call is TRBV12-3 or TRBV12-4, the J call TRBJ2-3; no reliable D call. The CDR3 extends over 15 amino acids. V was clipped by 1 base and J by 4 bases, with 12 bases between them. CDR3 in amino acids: CASSLVRGIPDTQYF. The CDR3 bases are TGTGCCAGCAGTTTAGTGCGCGGAATCCCAGATACGCAGTATTTT.

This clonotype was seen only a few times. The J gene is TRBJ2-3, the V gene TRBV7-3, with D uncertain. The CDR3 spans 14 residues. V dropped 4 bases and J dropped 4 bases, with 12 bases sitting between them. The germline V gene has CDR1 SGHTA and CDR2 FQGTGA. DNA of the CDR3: TGTGCCAGCAGCTCCCATCGGTCAGCAGATACGCAGTATTTT. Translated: CASSSHRSADTQYF.

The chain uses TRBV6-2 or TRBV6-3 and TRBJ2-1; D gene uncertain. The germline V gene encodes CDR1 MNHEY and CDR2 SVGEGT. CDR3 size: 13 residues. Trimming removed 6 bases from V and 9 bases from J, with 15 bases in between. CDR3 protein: CASSLTFESEQFF. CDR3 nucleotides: TGTGCCAGCAGCCTGACGTTTGAGAGTGAGCAGTTCTTC.

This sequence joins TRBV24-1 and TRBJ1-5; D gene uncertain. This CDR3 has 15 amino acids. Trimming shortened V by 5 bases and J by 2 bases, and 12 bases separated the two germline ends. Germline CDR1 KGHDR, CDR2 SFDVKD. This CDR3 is CATSGTGLGNQPQHF. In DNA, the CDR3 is TGTGCCACCAGTGGCACGGGTCTAGGCAATCAGCCCCAGCATTTT.

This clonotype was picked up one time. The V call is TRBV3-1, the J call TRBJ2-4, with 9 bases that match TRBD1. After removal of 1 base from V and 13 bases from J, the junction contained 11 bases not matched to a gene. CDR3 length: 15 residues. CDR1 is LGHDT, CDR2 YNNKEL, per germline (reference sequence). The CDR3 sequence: CASSQVGTGRYGQYF. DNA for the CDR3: TGTGCCAGCAGCCAAGTCGGGACAGGGAGGTACGGGCAGTACTTC.

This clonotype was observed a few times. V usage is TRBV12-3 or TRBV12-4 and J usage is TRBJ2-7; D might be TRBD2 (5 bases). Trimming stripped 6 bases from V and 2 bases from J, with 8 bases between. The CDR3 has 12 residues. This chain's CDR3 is CASSGDPYEQYF. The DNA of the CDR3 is TGTGCCAGCAGCGGGGATCCCTACGAGCAGTACTTC.

CDR3 sequence reads: CASRPALNTEAFF. Here the CDR3 DNA reads TGTGCCAGCAGGCCCGCATTGAACACTGAAGCTTTCTTT. This rearrangement joins TRBV28 to TRBJ1-1; D is uncertain. Germline CDR1 MDHEN, CDR2 SYDVKM. This CDR3 comprises 13 residues. Trimming left V 6 bases short and J 0 bases short, with 8 bases between.

The CDR3 is CSARVAGGLPDTQYF. In DNA, the CDR3 is TGCAGTGCTAGAGTGGCGGGAGGGCTTCCAGATACGCAGTATTTT. The chain has TRBV20-1 and TRBJ2-3, with 9 bases lining up with TRBD2. The CDR3 is 15 residues long. In germline, CDR1 is DFQATT, CDR2 SNEGSKA (reference sequence). The junction had 6 bases not matched to a gene; V was cut back by 1 base and J by 4 bases.

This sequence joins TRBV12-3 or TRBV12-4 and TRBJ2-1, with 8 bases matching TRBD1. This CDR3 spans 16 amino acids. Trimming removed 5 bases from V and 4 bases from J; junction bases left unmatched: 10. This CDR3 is CASSPDGQGPYNEQFF. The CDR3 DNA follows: TGTGCCAGCAGTCCCGACGGACAGGGCCCTTACAATGAGCAGTTCTTC.

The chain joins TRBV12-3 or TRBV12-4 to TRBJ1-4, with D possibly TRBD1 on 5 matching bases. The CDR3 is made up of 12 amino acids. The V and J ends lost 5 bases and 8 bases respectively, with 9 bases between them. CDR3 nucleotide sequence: TGTGCCAGCAGTCGAGGGGCGGAAAAACTGTTTTTT. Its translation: CASSRGAEKLFF.

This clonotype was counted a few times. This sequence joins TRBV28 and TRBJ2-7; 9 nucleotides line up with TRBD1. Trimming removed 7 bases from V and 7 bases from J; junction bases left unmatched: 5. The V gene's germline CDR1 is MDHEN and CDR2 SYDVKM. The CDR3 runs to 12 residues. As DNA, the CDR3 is TGTGCCAGCACCACAGGGGGCTGGGAGCAGTACTTC. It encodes CASTTGGWEQYF.

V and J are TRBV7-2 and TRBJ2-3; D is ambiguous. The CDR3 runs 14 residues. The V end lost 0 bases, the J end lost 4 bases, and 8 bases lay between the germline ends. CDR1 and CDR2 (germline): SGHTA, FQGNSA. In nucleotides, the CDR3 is TGTGCCAGCAGCTTAGCGGTCCTTGCAGATACGCAGTATTTT. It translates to CASSLAVLADTQYF.

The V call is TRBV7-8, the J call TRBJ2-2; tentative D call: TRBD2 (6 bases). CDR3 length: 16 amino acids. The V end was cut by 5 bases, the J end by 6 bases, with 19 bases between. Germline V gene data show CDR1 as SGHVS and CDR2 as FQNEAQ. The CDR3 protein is CASSRPGRTNAGELFF. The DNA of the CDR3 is TGTGCCAGCAGCCGACCTGGCAGGACTAACGCCGGGGAGCTGTTTTTT.

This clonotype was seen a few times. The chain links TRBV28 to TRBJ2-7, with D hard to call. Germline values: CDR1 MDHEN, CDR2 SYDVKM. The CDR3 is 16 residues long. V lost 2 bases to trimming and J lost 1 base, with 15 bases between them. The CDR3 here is CASSLVPFGWSYEQYF. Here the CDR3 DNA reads TGTGCCAGCAGTTTAGTTCCCTTCGGTTGGTCCTACGAGCAGTACTTC. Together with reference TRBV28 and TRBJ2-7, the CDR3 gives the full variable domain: DVKVTQSSRYLVKRTGEKVFLECVQDMDHENMFWYRQDPGLGLRLIYFSYDVKMKEKGDIPEGYSVSREKKERFSLILESASTNQTSMYLCASSLVPFGWSYEQYFGPGTRLTVT.

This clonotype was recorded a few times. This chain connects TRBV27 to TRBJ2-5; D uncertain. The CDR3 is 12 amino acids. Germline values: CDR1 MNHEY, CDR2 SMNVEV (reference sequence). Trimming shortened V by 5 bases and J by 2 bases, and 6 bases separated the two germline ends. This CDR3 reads CASSRKQETQYF. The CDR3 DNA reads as TGTGCCAGCAGTAGGAAACAAGAGACCCAGTACTTC.

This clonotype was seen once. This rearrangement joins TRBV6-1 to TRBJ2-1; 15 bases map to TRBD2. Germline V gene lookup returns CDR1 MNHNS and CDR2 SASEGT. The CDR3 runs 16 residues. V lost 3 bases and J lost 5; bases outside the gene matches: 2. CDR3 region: CASSDGLAGGDNEQFF. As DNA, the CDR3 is TGTGCCAGCAGTGACGGACTAGCGGGAGGGGACAATGAGCAGTTCTTC.

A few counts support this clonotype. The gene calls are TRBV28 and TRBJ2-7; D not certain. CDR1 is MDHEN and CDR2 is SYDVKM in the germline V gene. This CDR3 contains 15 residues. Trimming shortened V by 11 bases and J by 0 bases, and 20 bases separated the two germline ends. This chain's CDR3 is CASRRGPLPSYEQYF. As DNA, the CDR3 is TGTGCCTCGCGACGAGGCCCACTCCCCTCCTACGAGCAGTACTTC.

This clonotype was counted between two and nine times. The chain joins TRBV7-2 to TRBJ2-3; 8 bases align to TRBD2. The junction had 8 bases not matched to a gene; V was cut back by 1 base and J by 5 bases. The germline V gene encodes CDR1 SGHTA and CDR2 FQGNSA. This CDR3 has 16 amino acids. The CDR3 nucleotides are TGTGCCAGCAGCTTAGAGGGGCGGCTAGCGGGAGATACGCAGTATTTT. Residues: CASSLEGRLAGDTQYF.

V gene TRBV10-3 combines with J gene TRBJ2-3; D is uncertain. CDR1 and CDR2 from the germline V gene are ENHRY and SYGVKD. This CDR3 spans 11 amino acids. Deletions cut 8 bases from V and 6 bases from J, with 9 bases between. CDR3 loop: CAIGEMDTQYF. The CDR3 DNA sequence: TGTGCCATCGGGGAAATGGATACGCAGTATTTT.

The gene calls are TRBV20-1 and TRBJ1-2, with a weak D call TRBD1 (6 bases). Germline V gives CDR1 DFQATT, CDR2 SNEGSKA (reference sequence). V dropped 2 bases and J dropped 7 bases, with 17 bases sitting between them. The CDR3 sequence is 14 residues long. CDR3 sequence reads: CSARSVQGLGGYTF. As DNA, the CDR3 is TGCAGTGCTAGATCAGTACAGGGTTTGGGTGGCTACACCTTC.

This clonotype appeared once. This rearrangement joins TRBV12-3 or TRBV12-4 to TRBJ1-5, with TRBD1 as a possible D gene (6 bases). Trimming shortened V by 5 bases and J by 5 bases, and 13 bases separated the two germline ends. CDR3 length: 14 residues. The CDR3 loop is CASSQQGRDQPQHF. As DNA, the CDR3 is TGTGCCAGCAGTCAACAGGGCCGTGATCAGCCCCAGCATTTT.